This T cell receptor beta chain is drawn from a study of T cell repertoires in cytomegalovirus infection. Study findings and constraints: Dominant in the ex vivo response were TCR beta clonotypes restricted by HLA-C and specific for CMV.

One entry per CDR3 protein results from TCRdb running MiXCR on the reads. The repertoire has about 530,000 distinct CDR3 sequences, around a quarter of them found once; the top ten carry roughly 13%. This CDR3 contains 15 residues. Germline V gene lookup returns CDR1 MGHRA and CDR2 YSYEKL. The ends lost 3 bases at V and 4 bases at J; junction bases unmatched: 6. There are a few counts of this clonotype. What it binds is not known. V usage is TRBV4-1 and J usage is TRBJ2-1, with TRBD2 matching over 7 bases. The specimen sequenced was PBMCs. This receptor was obtained from a human donor in good health (CMV status not recorded). Some clones in this sample may be carry-over from other donors' samples. The CDR3 here is CASSQSGRSYNEQFF. DNA of the CDR3: TGCGCCAGCAGCCAGTCCGGGAGGTCATACAATGAGCAGTTCTTC.